The T cell receptor (beta chain) under discussion was sequenced for a study of blood T cell repertoires in COVID-19. V gave up 7 bases and J gave up 5 bases, with 21 bases separating them. The CDR3 spans 16 residues. From germline, CDR1 is SEHNR and CDR2 FQNEAQ (reference sequence). As processed by the authors: Reference gene primer amplification gave estimated nucleated cell counts. Only in-frame clones appear in the TCRdb table, and some are missing; sequencing was by immunoSEQ multiplex PCR. D and trimming come from the DNA, and the V and J calls and clone size come from that table. The table has some 21,000 clones, less than 90% seen once.

The sequence came from a human donor with acute or convalescent COVID-19. The donor label of this sample is uncertain. Material: peripheral blood. The rearrangement links TRBV7-9 to TRBJ2-1; D may be TRBD1 (7 bases). The CDR3 protein is CASTYYRGGVDNEQFF. CDR3 sequence (DNA): TGTGCCAGCACCTATTACAGGGGAGGTGTGGACAATGAGCAGTTCTTC.